This T cell receptor (beta chain) was found in a study of neurological immune-mediated disorders. This clonotype was counted ten times or more. V was pared by 3 bases and J by 5 bases, with 6 bases of the junction left unmatched. The CDR3 has 16 residues. Germline CDR1 LNHNV, CDR2 YYDKDF (reference sequence). Volunteers from a blood bank in Maryland, USA, made up the healthy controls. The method for making cDNA was 5'RACE, and it used 10-nucleotide random UMIs. The output of every sequencing run, over 160 million TCR-beta sequences, came from 15-18 subjects. MiXCR was run by TCRdb on the 5' RACE reads, yielding one entry per CDR3 protein. The sample holds about 77,000 distinct CDR3 sequences, around a tenth seen once.

The TCR was taken from a man aged 50-59 years in good health. The sample taken for sequencing was PBMCs. V gene TRBV15 combines with J gene TRBJ2-1; TRBD2 matches at 11 bases. CDR3 coding DNA: TGTGCCACCAGCAGGGATCTAGCGGGGGGTGACAATGAGCAGTTCTTC. Residues: CATSRDLAGGDNEQFF.